This is a list of T cell receptor beta chains from one sample in a study of PD-1 blockade in classical Hodgkin lymphoma. Using immunoSEQ multiplex PCR, the repertoire was profiled, and TCRdb retains in-frame clones only, with some absent. The table has roughly 64,000 clones, more than 80% seen once. Specimen: peripheral blood mononuclear cells (PBMCs), collected before the fourth cycle of nivolumab. The receptors come from a human donor with classical Hodgkin lymphoma. The CDR3 runs from the conserved cysteine through the conserved F or W. A D gene is named only where the DNA matches it firmly. Not every row has a clone size; where given, it reads once, few, many or a size class.

v_gene: TRBV28; j_gene: TRBJ1-6; d_gene: TRBD1; abundance: once; len: 17; CDR3nt: TGTGCCAGCAGTTCCCAGGGGGCGACTACCTATAATTCACCCCTCCACTTT; CDR3aa: CASSSQGATTYNSPLHF
v_gene: TRBV28; j_gene: TRBJ2-1; d_gene: -; abundance: -; len: 15; CDR3nt: TGTGCCAGCAGTTTTGGGGGACCGTCCTACAATGAGCAGTTCTTC; CDR3aa: CASSFGGPSYNEQFF
v_gene: TRBV15; j_gene: TRBJ1-5; d_gene: TRBD1; abundance: -; len: 17; CDR3nt: TGTGCCACCAGCAGAGAATTTGGGACAGGACCCAATCAGCCCCAGCATTTT; CDR3aa: CATSREFGTGPNQPQHF
v_gene: TRBV2; j_gene: TRBJ2-7; d_gene: -; abundance: -; len: 14; CDR3nt: TGTGCCAGCCGGAAAAGGGACAACTCCTACGAGCAGTACTTC; CDR3aa: CASRKRDNSYEQYF
v_gene: TRBV11-2; j_gene: TRBJ2-2; d_gene: -; abundance: few; len: 19; CDR3nt: TGTGCCAGCAGCTTAGTGGCCGTGCGCCGGGTAATGTTGGCCGGGGAGCTGTTTTTT; CDR3aa: CASSLVAVRRVMLAGELFF
v_gene: TRBV29-1; j_gene: TRBJ2-3; d_gene: TRBD1; abundance: once; len: 13; CDR3nt: TGCAGCGTGGGGGACAGCCGCACAGATACGCAGTATTTT; CDR3aa: CSVGDSRTDTQYF
v_gene: TRBV2; j_gene: TRBJ2-1; d_gene: -; abundance: -; len: 14; CDR3nt: TGTGCCAGCAGTGGGCCTAGCTCCCACAATGAGCAGTTCTTC; CDR3aa: CASSGPSSHNEQFF
v_gene: TRBV7-9; j_gene: TRBJ1-1; d_gene: -; abundance: -; len: 15; CDR3nt: TGTGCCAGCAGCTTAGGAGGGGTGATGAACACTGAAGCTTTCTTT; CDR3aa: CASSLGGVMNTEAFF
v_gene: TRBV11-2; j_gene: TRBJ2-1; d_gene: TRBD2; abundance: -; len: 15; CDR3nt: TGTGCCAGCAGCAAGCGGGGGAACTCCTACAATGAGCAGTTCTTC; CDR3aa: CASSKRGNSYNEQFF
v_gene: TRBV7-2; j_gene: TRBJ1-5; d_gene: -; abundance: -; len: 16; CDR3nt: TGTGCCAGCAGCTTAGGGGACATAATGTCGGCGCAGCCCCAGCATTTT; CDR3aa: CASSLGDIMSAQPQHF
v_gene: TRBV2; j_gene: TRBJ2-7; d_gene: -; abundance: once; len: 12; CDR3nt: TGTGCCAGCAGTTTACAGGGTTACGAGCAGTACTTC; CDR3aa: CASSLQGYEQYF
v_gene: TRBV19; j_gene: TRBJ2-1; d_gene: -; abundance: -; len: 17; CDR3nt: TGTGCCAGTAGTCCCTTAGGGGCCCGCAGGGTAAACAATGAGCAGTTCTTC; CDR3aa: CASSPLGARRVNNEQFF
v_gene: TRBV15; j_gene: TRBJ2-1; d_gene: -; abundance: -; len: 12; CDR3nt: TGTGCCACCAGCAGTTCCTACAATGAGCAGTTCTTC; CDR3aa: CATSSSYNEQFF
v_gene: TRBV6-5; j_gene: TRBJ2-1; d_gene: TRBD2; abundance: -; len: 15; CDR3nt: TGTGCCAGCAGTTTAGCGGGAGGCTTCTACAATGAGCAGTTCTTC; CDR3aa: CASSLAGGFYNEQFF
v_gene: TRBV28; j_gene: TRBJ2-7; d_gene: TRBD2; abundance: -; len: 17; CDR3nt: TGTGCCAGCACCGAGGTACCTAGCGGGAGATTGAGTGGCAGGCAGTACTTC; CDR3aa: CASTEVPSGRLSGRQYF
v_gene: TRBV28; j_gene: TRBJ1-2; d_gene: TRBD1; abundance: -; len: 15; CDR3nt: TGTGCCAGCAGTGTGGACAGGGGCTCTTCCTATGGCTACACCTTC; CDR3aa: CASSVDRGSSYGYTF
v_gene: TRBV28; j_gene: TRBJ2-1; d_gene: -; abundance: -; len: 13; CDR3nt: TGTGCCAGCAGTCCGTTCGGGTACAATGAGCAGTTCTTC; CDR3aa: CASSPFGYNEQFF
v_gene: TRBV21-1; j_gene: TRBJ1-3; d_gene: -; abundance: -; len: 15; CDR3nt: TGTGCCAGCAGCAAAGGGAGGAGCTCTGGAAACACCATATATTTT; CDR3aa: CASSKGRSSGNTIYF
v_gene: TRBV6-1; j_gene: TRBJ2-7; d_gene: -; abundance: -; len: 13; CDR3nt: TGTGCCAGCAGCCTGACCGGGGCCTACGAGCAGTACTTC; CDR3aa: CASSLTGAYEQYF
v_gene: TRBV27; j_gene: TRBJ2-1; d_gene: TRBD2; abundance: -; len: 16; CDR3nt: TGTGCCAGCAGTTTCATAGCGGGAGGGCCAGACAATGAGCAGTTCTTC; CDR3aa: CASSFIAGGPDNEQFF
v_gene: TRBV18; j_gene: TRBJ1-6; d_gene: -; abundance: -; len: 16; CDR3nt: TGTGCCAGCTCACCAGCGGCGAGCTCCTATAATTCACCCCTCCACTTT; CDR3aa: CASSPAASSYNSPLHF
v_gene: TRBV6-1; j_gene: TRBJ2-3; d_gene: -; abundance: -; len: 13; CDR3nt: TGTGCCAGCGGCTTTGAAGCCACAGATACGCAGTATTTT; CDR3aa: CASGFEATDTQYF
v_gene: TRBV18; j_gene: TRBJ2-7; d_gene: -; abundance: -; len: 13; CDR3nt: TGTGCCAGCTCACTAACCGAGGATCACGAGCAGTACTTC; CDR3aa: CASSLTEDHEQYF
v_gene: TRBV6-1; j_gene: TRBJ1-5; d_gene: -; abundance: -; len: 15; CDR3nt: TGTGCCAGCAGAGACAGTGGGGGGGCACATCAGCCCCAGCATTTT; CDR3aa: CASRDSGGAHQPQHF
v_gene: TRBV28; j_gene: TRBJ2-2; d_gene: TRBD1; abundance: -; len: 13; CDR3nt: TGTGCCAGCAGGCCTACAGGGGTGTGGGAGCTGTTTTTT; CDR3aa: CASRPTGVWELFF
v_gene: TRBV19; j_gene: TRBJ1-5; d_gene: -; abundance: -; len: 15; CDR3nt: TGTGCCAGTAGACTCCCGGGACATGGCAATCAGCCCCAGCATTTT; CDR3aa: CASRLPGHGNQPQHF
v_gene: TRBV27; j_gene: TRBJ1-5; d_gene: -; abundance: -; len: 16; CDR3nt: TGTGCCAGCAGTTTATCCTCGGCAGGGAGGTATCAGCCCCAGCATTTT; CDR3aa: CASSLSSAGRYQPQHF
v_gene: TRBV6-5; j_gene: TRBJ1-1; d_gene: -; abundance: -; len: 14; CDR3nt: TGTGCCAGCAGTGAAAGACAGGTGAACACTGAAGCTTTCTTT; CDR3aa: CASSERQVNTEAFF
v_gene: TRBV28; j_gene: TRBJ1-5; d_gene: -; abundance: -; len: 14; CDR3nt: TGTGCCAGCAGATTGTTCACAGGGAGTCAGCCCCAGCATTTT; CDR3aa: CASRLFTGSQPQHF
v_gene: TRBV5-1; j_gene: TRBJ2-7; d_gene: TRBD2; abundance: -; len: 15; CDR3nt: TGCGCCAGCAGCTTGAGGGCGGGGGGGCCCGACGAGCAGTACTTC; CDR3aa: CASSLRAGGPDEQYF
v_gene: TRBV27; j_gene: TRBJ2-4; d_gene: -; abundance: -; len: 15; CDR3nt: TGTGCCAGCGCGTTCTCCGTACTAGCCAAAAACATTCAGTACTTC; CDR3aa: CASAFSVLAKNIQYF
v_gene: TRBV25-1; j_gene: TRBJ2-1; d_gene: -; abundance: -; len: 13; CDR3nt: TGTGCCAGCAGTGAATACGGACACCGAAAGCAGTTCTTC; CDR3aa: CASSEYGHRKQFF